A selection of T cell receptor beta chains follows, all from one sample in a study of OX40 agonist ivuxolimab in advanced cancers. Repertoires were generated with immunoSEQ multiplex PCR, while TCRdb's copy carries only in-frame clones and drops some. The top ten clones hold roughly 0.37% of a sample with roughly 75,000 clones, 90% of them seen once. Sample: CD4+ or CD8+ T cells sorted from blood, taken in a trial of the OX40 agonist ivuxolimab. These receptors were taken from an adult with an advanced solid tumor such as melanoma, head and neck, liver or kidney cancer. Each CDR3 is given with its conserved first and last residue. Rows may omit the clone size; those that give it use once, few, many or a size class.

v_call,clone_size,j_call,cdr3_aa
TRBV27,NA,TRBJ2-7,CASSLRRGQSEQYF
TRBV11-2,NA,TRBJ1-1,CASRHGWDGGVGDTEAFF
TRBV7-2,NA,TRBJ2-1,CASSLVLASGSTYNEQFF
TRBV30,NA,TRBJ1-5,CAWSVRQGAAQPQHF
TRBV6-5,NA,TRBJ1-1,CASRLTQNTEAFF
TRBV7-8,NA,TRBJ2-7,CASSLSWTSDYEQYF
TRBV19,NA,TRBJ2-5,CASIPGLAGQETQYF
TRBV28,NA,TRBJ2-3,CASGISGSGTDTQYF
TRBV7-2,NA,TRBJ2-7,CASSLMSGAYEQYF
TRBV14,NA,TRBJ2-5,CASSQDDGGETQYF
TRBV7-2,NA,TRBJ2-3,CASSSGAGGTQGQYF
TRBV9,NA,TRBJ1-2,CASSPSESYGYTF
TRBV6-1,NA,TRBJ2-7,CASSAEGYEQYF
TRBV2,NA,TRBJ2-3,CASSIQGHTDTQYF
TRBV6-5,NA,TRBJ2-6,CASSLQGGTGANVLTF
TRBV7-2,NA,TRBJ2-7,CASSLARLAGGEQYF
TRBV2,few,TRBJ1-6,CASTPIENSPLHF
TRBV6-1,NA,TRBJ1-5,CASSGIDSNQPQHF
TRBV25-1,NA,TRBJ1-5,CASSESLGGNQPQHF
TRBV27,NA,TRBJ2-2,CASRQTSGYTGELFF
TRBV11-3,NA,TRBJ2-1,CASSLDGPSSGASYNEQFF
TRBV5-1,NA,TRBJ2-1,CASSSGGGGGMHEQFF
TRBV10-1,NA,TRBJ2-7,CASNRQYPWPGRKSYEQYF
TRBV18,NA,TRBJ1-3,CASSPGGSGNTIYF